This T cell receptor beta chain was captured by sequencing in a study of glioma-infiltrating T cells after dendritic cell vaccination. Study results and caveats: Patients with more pretreatment TILs had longer time to progression and survival.

Trimming took 4 bases from V and 2 from J; bases not matched to a gene: 9. This CDR3 comprises 16 residues. Germline-derived CDR1 and CDR2 are SGHAT and FQNNGV. Of note for this clone: The antigen remains undetermined.

TCRdb's table, derived via immunoSEQ multiplex PCR, lists solely in-frame clones and lacks some. This table has approximately 90,000 clones, under 90% appearing once. V usage is TRBV11-2 and J usage is TRBJ2-3, with 7 positions matching TRBD2. This clonotype originated in a human donor with glioblastoma. This specimen was blood, taken before dendritic cell vaccination. As DNA, the CDR3 is TGTGCCAGCAGCTCCAGTGCTAGCGGATACACAGATACGCAGTATTTT. It specifies CASSSSASGYTDTQYF.